Listed here are 21 T cell receptor beta chains from one sample, sequenced in a study of cytomegalovirus exposure and HLA in healthy donors. The primer mix had 60 Vbeta and 13 Jbeta primers. Repertoires were generated with immunoSEQ multiplex PCR, while TCRdb's copy carries only in-frame clones and drops some. This repertoire includes some 53,000 clones. Sequencing was carried out using PBMCs. The receptors derive from a woman aged 60 to 75 in good health and CMV-seropositive.

On this clone: A read error may produce the germline difference seen at one junction end. V usage is TRBV7-7 and J usage is TRBJ2-7; D perhaps matches TRBD2 (6 bases). This CDR3 has 17 residues. CDR1 SSHAT and CDR2 FNYEAQ come from the germline V gene (reference sequence). The CDR3 coding sequence is TGTGCTAGCACCTTCTACGCTGGGGACTCTCCGACCTACGAGCAGTACTTC. Protein: CASTFYAGDSPTYEQYF.

CDR3 amino acids: CASSLGGRGAFGLFF. CDR3 nucleotide sequence: TGTGCCAGCAGCTTAGGGGGCAGGGGCGCCTTTGGACTGTTTTTT. The genes are TRBV7-9 and TRBJ1-4; D perhaps matches TRBD1 (6 bases). CDR1 SEHNR and CDR2 FQNEAQ come from the germline V gene (reference sequence). Trimming pared 1 base from V and 13 bases from J, leaving 19 bases between. The CDR3 is 15 amino acids.

This chain joins TRBV5-1 and TRBJ2-2; 12 bases line up with TRBD2. This CDR3 spans 16 amino acids. V lost 4 bases and J lost 1; bases outside the gene matches: 2. Germline CDR1 reads SGHRS; CDR2 reads YFSETQ. The CDR3, as DNA: TGCGCCAGCAGCAAGGGACTAGCGGGGAACACCGGGGAGCTGTTTTTT. It translates to CASSKGLAGNTGELFF. Looking up the rest from reference TRBV5-1 and TRBJ2-2 gives the full variable domain: KAGVTQTPRYLIKTRGQQVTLSCSPISGHRSVSWYQQTPGQGLQFLFEYFSETQRNKGNFPGRFSGRQFSNSRSEMNVSTLELGDSALYLCASSKGLAGNTGELFFGEGSRLTVL.

J is TRBJ1-4 and V is TRBV5-4, with 11 positions matching TRBD1. The CDR3 runs 16 residues. Germline trimming cut 4 bases from V and 8 bases from J; bases unmatched to any gene: 10. Per the germline V gene, CDR1 is SGHNT and CDR2 is YYREEE (reference sequence). CDR3 in amino acids: CASSPPRTGGMEKLFF. The CDR3 DNA sequence: TGTGCCAGCAGCCCCCCTCGGACAGGGGGCATGGAAAAACTGTTTTTT.

The chain has TRBV6-5 and TRBJ1-2; D uncertain. The CDR3 spans 13 residues. The V end lost 5 bases, the J end lost 1 base, and 8 bases lay between the germline ends. Germline CDR1 is MNHEY and CDR2 is SVGAGI. The DNA of the CDR3 is TGTGCCAGCAGTCCACGGGTTAACTATGGCTACACCTTC. This codes for CASSPRVNYGYTF.

CDR3 amino acids: CASSVPGQGRFGGFRLFF. Written as DNA, the CDR3 is TGTGCCAGCAGTGTACCGGGACAGGGGCGTTTTGGAGGGTTTAGACTGTTTTTT. The gene calls are TRBV25-1 and TRBJ1-4; 10 bases align to TRBD1. Trimming removed 4 bases from V and 13 bases from J; junction bases left unmatched: 21. The CDR3 has 18 residues. Germline V lookup: CDR1 MGHDK, CDR2 SYGVNS.

V usage is TRBV18 and J usage is TRBJ1-5; weak D call: TRBD1 (6 bases). The CDR3 sequence is 14 residues long. The germline CDR1 and CDR2 sequences are KGHSH and LQKENI. Trimming left V 5 bases short and J 3 bases short, with 11 bases between. CDR3 DNA: TGTGCCAGCTCATCGGACAGCGACAATCAGCCCCAGCATTTT. It specifies CASSSDSDNQPQHF.

V usage is TRBV5-4 and J usage is TRBJ2-7; 11 positions match TRBD1. CDR1 SGHNT and CDR2 YYREEE come from the germline V gene (reference sequence). Trimming took 4 bases from V and 2 from J; bases not matched to a gene: 5. This CDR3 contains 15 residues. The CDR3 nucleotides read TGTGCCAGCAGCCCGGGACAGGGGGTGCCCTACGAGCAGTACTTC. This codes for CASSPGQGVPYEQYF. The whole variable domain, remainder taken from reference TRBV5-4 and TRBJ2-7, is ETGVTQSPTHLIKTRGQQVTLRCSSQSGHNTVSWYQQALGQGPQFIFQYYREEENGRGNFPPRFSGLQFPNYSSELNVNALELDDSALYLCASSPGQGVPYEQYFGPGTRLTVT.

V is TRBV6-1 and J is TRBJ1-6; the D is unclear. CDR1 MNHNS and CDR2 SASEGT come from the germline V gene. The CDR3 totals 16 residues. Trimming took 1 base from V and 7 from J, leaving 14 bases between them. The CDR3 sequence is CASSEGGLGSNSPLHF. Here the CDR3 DNA reads TGTGCCAGCAGTGAAGGCGGTCTGGGGAGCAATTCACCCCTCCACTTT.

This chain connects TRBV5-6 to TRBJ2-3; 15 bases match TRBD2. The CDR3 covers 18 residues. The V gene end was trimmed by 4 bases and the J gene end by 0 bases; junction bases not matched to a gene: 6. Germline CDR1 reads SGHDT; CDR2 reads YYEEEE. For the CDR3, the DNA is TGTGCCAGCAGCCCGGGACTAGCGGGGGGCCGAAGCACAGATACGCAGTATTTT. This codes for CASSPGLAGGRSTDTQYF.

The chain recombines TRBV5-4 with TRBJ2-7, with 8 bases identical to TRBD2. Germline CDR1 SGHNT, CDR2 YYREEE (reference sequence). V shed 2 bases and J 0 bases; nucleotides not matched to a gene: 10. CDR3 length equals 17 residues. CDR3 coding DNA: TGTGCCAGCAGCTTTATAGGGAGCGGGGGCATCTCCTACGAGCAGTACTTC. Translating it yields CASSFIGSGGISYEQYF.

This chain joins TRBV11-3 and TRBJ2-3; 13 positions agree with TRBD2. Per the germline V gene, CDR1 is SGHNT and CDR2 is YENEEA. V lost 3 bases to trimming and J lost 4 bases; unmatched junction nucleotides: 4. The CDR3 loop spans 16 amino acids. This CDR3 reads CASSFGLAGEADTQYF. The CDR3 DNA sequence: TGTGCCAGCAGCTTCGGACTAGCGGGGGAGGCAGATACGCAGTATTTT.

The rearrangement uses TRBV29-1 and TRBJ1-2; TRBD1 aligns across 8 bases. Germline values: CDR1 SQVTM, CDR2 ANQGSEA. V lost 8 bases and J lost 6; bases outside the gene matches: 17. This CDR3 is built from 15 residues. The CDR3 nucleotides read TGCAGCACCTCAGGACAGGGCAGCGGGGTGGATGGCTACACCTTC. It translates to CSTSGQGSGVDGYTF.

V and J are TRBV4-3 and TRBJ2-2, with D possibly being TRBD2 (7 bases). CDR3 length: 18 amino acids. V lost 4 bases and J lost 4, with 22 bases in between. Per the germline V gene, CDR1 is LGHNA and CDR2 is YSLEER. In DNA form, the CDR3 reads TGCGCCAGCAGCCCGGTGTCGATGTGGGGGGGCACCACCGGGGAGCTGTTTTTT. This encodes CASSPVSMWGGTTGELFF.

The chain couples TRBV6-1 to TRBJ2-1, with 15 nucleotides matching TRBD2. V shed 1 base, J shed 8 bases, and the junction held 3 bases outside the gene matches. The germline V gene encodes CDR1 MNHNS and CDR2 SASEGT. The CDR3 consists of 16 residues. The CDR3 DNA sequence: TGTGCCAGCAGTGAAGGGACTAGCGGGGGGGCGTATGAGCAGTTCTTC. Its translation is CASSEGTSGGAYEQFF.

The rearrangement links TRBV6-6 to TRBJ1-6; no firm D call. The V and J ends lost 4 bases and 1 base respectively, with 11 bases between them. The germline V gene encodes CDR1 MNHNY and CDR2 SVGAGI (reference sequence). The CDR3 runs 16 residues. The CDR3 coding sequence is TGTGCCAGCAGTTCGGGTCCGGGGTCCTATAATTCACCCCTCCACTTT. This sequence encodes CASSSGPGSYNSPLHF.

This sequence joins TRBV6-1 and TRBJ2-4; TRBD1 is a possible D gene (5 bases). CDR3 length: 14 amino acids. V was clipped by 8 bases and J by 0 bases, with 11 bases between them. CDR1 and CDR2 from the germline V gene are MNHNS and SASEGT. The CDR3 here is CASGVGLAKNIQYF. The CDR3, as DNA: TGTGCCAGCGGAGTGGGGCTAGCCAAAAACATTCAGTACTTC.

The chain is built from TRBV4-1 and TRBJ1-6; 9 positions match TRBD1. With V trimmed by 0 bases and J by 10 bases, 4 bases remained unmatched. Germline CDR1 and CDR2: MGHRA and YSYEKL. The CDR3 runs to 15 residues. CDR3 sequence: CASSQDHRGPSPLHF. For the CDR3, the DNA is TGCGCCAGCAGCCAAGATCACAGGGGGCCCTCACCCCTCCACTTT.

The chain couples TRBV7-2 to TRBJ2-7; 8 bases agree with TRBD2. The junction had 11 bases not matched to a gene; V was cut back by 3 bases and J by 1 base. Per the germline V gene, CDR1 is SGHTA and CDR2 is FQGNSA. The CDR3 sequence is 17 residues long. The CDR3 here is CASSFIVGGGRSYEQYF. CDR3 bases: TGTGCCAGCAGCTTTATAGTGGGCGGGGGGAGGTCCTACGAGCAGTACTTC.

V is TRBV7-9 and J is TRBJ1-1; no clear D. The CDR3 is 14 amino acids. Trimming stripped 2 bases from V and 4 bases from J, with 11 bases between. In germline, CDR1 is SEHNR, CDR2 FQNEAQ (reference sequence). The CDR3 sequence: CASSLKSAGTEAFF. CDR3 DNA sequence: TGTGCCAGCAGCTTAAAATCGGCGGGCACTGAAGCTTTCTTT. Combining the CDR3 with reference TRBV7-9 and TRBJ1-1 gives the whole variable domain DTGVSQNPRHKITKRGQNVTFRCDPISEHNRLYWYRQTLGQGPEFLTYFQNEAQLEKSRLLSDRFSAERPKGSFSTLEIQRTEQGDSAMYLCASSLKSAGTEAFFGQGTRLTVV.

The CDR3 sequence is CASRLGLGTGREKLFF. Here the CDR3 DNA reads TGCGCCAGCAGGCTCGGCCTGGGGACAGGGAGGGAAAAACTGTTTTTT. The V call is TRBV5-1, the J call TRBJ1-4, with TRBD1 matching over 9 bases. Unmatched junction bases numbered 13, after V lost 5 bases and J lost 8 bases. CDR3 size: 16 residues. Germline loops: CDR1 SGHRS, CDR2 YFSETQ.